A single sample is the source of the 16 T cell receptor beta chains below, sequenced in a study of cytomegalovirus exposure and HLA in healthy donors. Measured with immunoSEQ multiplex PCR; TCRdb has only the in-frame clones, and not every one. The table shows roughly 120,000 clones, with roughly 90% occurring only once. Sequencing was carried out using PBMCs. These receptors originate from a woman in her late teens or twenties in good health and CMV-seropositive.

V gene TRBV6-6 combines with J gene TRBJ1-2, with TRBD1 matching over 8 bases. J was trimmed by 4 bases and V by 0 bases; bases with no gene match: 7. The CDR3 loop spans 16 amino acids. Germline V gives CDR1 MNHNY, CDR2 SVGAGI (reference sequence). In DNA form, the CDR3 reads TGTGCCAGCAGTTACTCAGGGGACAGGAGACCCTATGGCTACACCTTC. It codes for CASSYSGDRRPYGYTF.

This clone showed up just once. The rearrangement joins TRBV6-5 to TRBJ1-3; 8 nucleotides align to TRBD1. Germline V lookup: CDR1 MNHEY, CDR2 SVGAGI. Trimming cost V 8 bases and J 3 bases; bases outside gene matches: 9. This CDR3 is built from 15 residues. The CDR3 bases are TGTGCCAGCTCGGTTGGGACAGGAGGTGGAAACACCATATATTTT. Its translation is CASSVGTGGGNTIYF.

The chain joins TRBV6-5 to TRBJ1-2, with D unresolved. Germline values: CDR1 MNHEY, CDR2 SVGAGI. Trimming shortened V by 4 bases and J by 8 bases, and 20 bases separated the two germline ends. The CDR3 covers 15 residues. The CDR3 DNA is TGTGCCAGCAGTTCCCTAGGACTGGTGGTGGGAGGCTACACCTTC. Protein: CASSSLGLVVGGYTF.

This chain joins TRBV6-6 and TRBJ2-3; the match to TRBD1 covers 7 bases. V trimming: 5 bases; J trimming: 1 base; junction bases outside the gene matches: 6. The CDR3 spans 15 residues. Germline loops: CDR1 MNHNY, CDR2 SVGAGI (reference sequence). The CDR3 is CASSNRDRGTDTQYF. The CDR3 region has the DNA TGTGCCAGCAGTAACCGGGACAGAGGCACAGATACGCAGTATTTT.

In its sample, this clone was seen once. The rearrangement joins TRBV7-9 to TRBJ1-1; D ambiguous. The V gene's germline CDR1 is SEHNR and CDR2 FQNEAQ (reference sequence). The CDR3 is 13 residues long. Deletions cut 5 bases from V and 3 bases from J, with 10 bases between. CDR3 bases: TGTGCCAGCAGCCACCGGGAGCACACTGAAGCTTTCTTT. Protein product: CASSHREHTEAFF.

V is TRBV9 and J is TRBJ2-1; 7 nucleotides match TRBD2. The junction had 13 bases not matched to a gene; V was cut back by 3 bases and J by 10 bases. Germline V gene sequence: CDR1 SGDLS, CDR2 YYNGEE. The CDR3 totals 15 residues. The CDR3 DNA reads as TGTGCCAGCAGCGAGCGTCCCGGGAGGCCGGGGGAGCAGTTCTTC. It specifies CASSERPGRPGEQFF.

Only one count was recorded for this clone. A junction boundary mismatches the germline segment, possibly from a read error. The same CDR3 is also encoded by other DNA sequences in this sample. The V and J genes are TRBV27 and TRBJ1-1, with D perhaps matching TRBD1 (6 bases). Germline V gene lookup returns CDR1 MNHEY and CDR2 SMNVEV (reference sequence). The CDR3 consists of 11 residues. This chain's CDR3 is CASRTGPEAFF. The CDR3 DNA is TGCGCCAGCCGCACAGGGCCTGAAGCTTTCTTT.

V is TRBV9 and J is TRBJ2-2; perhaps TRBD2 as D (6 bases). The V gene's germline CDR1 is SGDLS and CDR2 YYNGEE. The ends were cut back, 2 bases at V and 6 bases at J, with 14 bases in the middle. The CDR3 spans 15 residues. As DNA, the CDR3 is TGTGCCAGCAGCGTGCCCGGAGGGCACTCCGGGGAGCTGTTTTTT. Translation: CASSVPGGHSGELFF.

This chain uses TRBV9 with TRBJ1-2; 10 nucleotides match TRBD1. The CDR3 runs 14 residues. The V and J ends lost 2 bases and 2 bases, in that order; junction bases with no gene match: 0. Germline V CDR1 and CDR2: SGDLS, YYNGEE. The CDR3 protein is CASSVDRGNYGYTF. CDR3 bases: TGTGCCAGCAGCGTGGACAGGGGGAACTATGGCTACACCTTC.

This chain uses TRBV5-1 with TRBJ2-1, with a possible D match to TRBD2 (6 bases). The V end lost 4 bases, the J end lost 10 bases, and 18 bases lay between the germline ends. The germline V gene encodes CDR1 SGHRS and CDR2 YFSETQ. This CDR3 has 14 amino acids. CDR3 residues: CASSGRPSEGEQFF. The CDR3, as DNA: TGCGCCAGCAGCGGTCGACCCTCGGAGGGCGAGCAGTTCTTC. Looking up the rest from reference TRBV5-1 and TRBJ2-1 gives the full variable domain: KAGVTQTPRYLIKTRGQQVTLSCSPISGHRSVSWYQQTPGQGLQFLFEYFSETQRNKGNFPGRFSGRQFSNSRSEMNVSTLELGDSALYLCASSGRPSEGEQFFGPGTRLTVL.

The gene calls are TRBV7-9 and TRBJ2-7, with TRBD1 identical over 8 bases. The CDR3 length is 16 residues. V lost 1 base and J lost 2; bases outside the gene matches: 7. Germline V gene lookup returns CDR1 SEHNR and CDR2 FQNEAQ (reference sequence). CDR3 amino acids: CASSLGQGQGAYEQYF. CDR3 DNA sequence: TGTGCCAGCAGCTTAGGACAGGGGCAGGGGGCCTACGAGCAGTACTTC.

The chain couples TRBV29-1 to TRBJ2-7; 10 bases match TRBD2. The CDR3 has 14 residues. Trimming cost V 5 bases and J 2 bases; bases outside gene matches: 6. Germline CDR1 SQVTM, CDR2 ANQGSEA. The CDR3 protein is CSVNSGRPPYEQYF. In DNA form, the CDR3 reads TGCAGCGTTAATAGCGGGAGGCCTCCCTACGAGCAGTACTTC.

The genes are TRBV5-5 and TRBJ1-2, with D hard to call. Trimming took 2 bases from V and 3 from J, leaving 11 bases between them. CDR1 and CDR2 from the germline V gene are SGHKS and YYEKEE (reference sequence). The CDR3 has 14 amino acids. The CDR3 DNA reads as TGTGCCAGCAGCTTCGACCGGGTGGACTATGGCTACACCTTC. Amino acid sequence: CASSFDRVDYGYTF.

CDR3 protein: CASSQGVSNTGELFF. DNA for the CDR3: TGTGCCAGCAGTCAAGGGGTCTCGAACACCGGGGAGCTGTTTTTT. The chain links TRBV6-5 to TRBJ2-2, with D possibly matching TRBD1 (5 bases). There are 15 residues in the CDR3. The germline V gene has CDR1 MNHEY and CDR2 SVGAGI. Trimming shortened V by 5 bases and J by 0 bases, and 10 bases separated the two germline ends.

The rearrangement uses TRBV30 and TRBJ1-1; tentatively, D is TRBD1 (5 bases). Trimming left V 0 bases short and J 6 bases short, with 14 bases between. The CDR3 loop spans 14 amino acids. The germline V gene encodes CDR1 GTSNPN and CDR2 SVGIG (reference sequence). Here the CDR3 DNA reads TGTGCCTGGAGTGTAAGGCAGGGTGGGGCTGAAGCTTTCTTT. This gives the protein CAWSVRQGGAEAFF.

The CDR3 protein is CASTSLNYGYTF. The CDR3, as DNA: TGTGCCAGCACAAGCCTGAACTATGGCTACACCTTC. The chain uses TRBV6-1 and TRBJ1-2; D gene ambiguous. Trimming left V 7 bases short and J 2 bases short, with 8 bases between. Germline CDR1 MNHNS, CDR2 SASEGT. This CDR3 is built from 12 residues.